This T cell receptor (beta chain) is drawn from a study of CD8 T cells in ankylosing spondylitis (TCRdb year 2017). Concerning the study at large: T cell receptor beta repertoires were profiled in healthy donors and ankylosing spondylitis patients so that disease-linked TCR variants could be found. The full study cohort comprised around 25 ankylosing spondylitis patients and 85 to 120 healthy donors. Peripheral blood was sampled, and synovial fluid was additionally collected from ankylosing spondylitis patients.

This clonotype was counted only a few times. There is no known antigen for this receptor. Base-call qualities are not available, and no considerably larger clone is one nucleotide away. For sequencing, an Illumina HiSeq 2500 was employed. Quantitative 5'-RACE with molecular barcodes was the method used to prepare the TCR beta libraries. The source study handled its data this way. A new computational method based on a probabilistic model of VDJ rearrangement was used to identify disease-linked TCR variants. TCRdb reanalyzed the raw reads on its own, using fastp at Q25 for trimming and MiXCR for clone calling, and kept in-frame beta chains. Each record represents a unique CDR3 protein, reported with the most common genes and DNA among its rows. These V and J calls originate from TCRdb's pipeline instead of the authors' own analysis. The sample yields hundreds of thousands of distinct CDR3 sequences; 10% to 15% were counted once. Jointly, the top ten make up 0.51% of the sample.

What the study reported, not specific to this receptor: Significant enrichment of the disease-linked clones was reported in matched synovial fluid samples from ankylosing spondylitis patients. Blood from ankylosing spondylitis patients appeared to be characterized by a TCR beta motif made up of seven or eight highly homologous amino acid variants. Some motif variants had previously been reported in the synovial fluid and blood of reactive arthritis patients, which suggests shared mechanisms of disease initiation. In peripheral blood, the disease-linked clones were found at relatively low frequencies and had a CD8+ phenotype.

Including the terminal cysteine and phenylalanine, the CDR3 comprises 14 residues. Only the CDR3 DNA is retained, 42 bases long and in frame from the first base. CDR1 and CDR2 were assigned from the germline V gene (reference sequence) as SEHNR and FQNEAQ. The V end loses 1 base and the J end loses 8 bases, and a stretch of 14 bases separates them. This sequence was found in a male donor with ankylosing spondylitis. The receptor chain draws on TRBV7-9 and TRBJ1-2, with TRBD1 as a weak D call on 5 bases. Sequencing input: blood, either unsorted or a sorted T cell fraction (not recorded which). The nucleotides read TGTGCCAGCAGCTTAGTCGTCCCCCGGGACGGCTACACCTTC. This yields the protein CASSLVVPRDGYTF.